What follows are 27 T cell receptor beta chains derived from one specimen sequenced in a study of technical replicates of blood from a handful of donors. Sequenced by immunoSEQ multiplex PCR; TCRdb stores in-frame clones only, minus some. Of about 75,000 clones detected, 95% to 98% appear once; the ten largest clones hold almost 0.3%. What was sequenced was T cells isolated from PBMCs. The receptors derive from a human donor in good health.

The CDR3 DNA is TGCGCCAGCAGCAATCCATTCAGGGGGTCGGACGAGACCCAGTACTTC. Translation: CASSNPFRGSDETQYF. This chain links TRBV4-1 with TRBJ2-5, with 7 bases fitting TRBD1. CDR3 length equals 16 residues. The V gene's germline CDR1 is MGHRA and CDR2 YSYEKL. J gave up 5 bases and V 5 bases, and 14 bases lay outside the gene matches.

The chain combines TRBV5-1 with TRBJ1-1; no reliable D call. The germline CDR1 and CDR2 sequences are SGHRS and YFSETQ. The V end lost 0 bases, the J end lost 6 bases, and 9 bases lay between the germline ends. CDR3 length: 13 residues. This CDR3 reads CASSLVGRSEAFF. The CDR3 DNA sequence: TGCGCCAGCAGCTTGGTGGGGAGGTCTGAAGCTTTCTTT.

For the CDR3, the DNA is TGCAGCGCCCCGGAGGAACGCACAGATACGCAGTATTTT. Translating gives CSAPEERTDTQYF. V usage is TRBV29-1 and J usage is TRBJ2-3, with D perhaps TRBD2 (5 bases). The CDR3 loop spans 13 amino acids. The V end was cut by 7 bases, the J end by 1 base, with 12 bases between. CDR1 SQVTM and CDR2 ANQGSEA come from the germline V gene.

This chain joins TRBV12-5 and TRBJ2-2; 8 bases map to TRBD2. Per the germline V gene, CDR1 is LGHNT and CDR2 is FRNRAP. The CDR3 sequence is 14 residues long. The V segment lost 4 bases and the J segment 7 bases; nucleotides outside the gene matches: 5. The CDR3 DNA sequence: TGTGCTAGTGGTTCGGGAGGGCCTAGCGGGGAGCTGTTTTTT. As protein: CASGSGGPSGELFF.

This clone was detected only once. V gene TRBV6-5 combines with J gene TRBJ1-2, with 10 positions matching TRBD1. The J segment lost 4 bases and the V segment lost 2 bases, leaving 7 bases of the junction unmatched. Germline CDR1 and CDR2: MNHEY and SVGAGI. This CDR3 comprises 16 residues. CDR3 bases: TGTGCCAGCAGTTACCTAGGGACAGGGGATGCCTATGGCTACACCTTC. It translates to CASSYLGTGDAYGYTF.

This clone was seen a single time. V usage is TRBV9 and J usage is TRBJ2-3; weak D call: TRBD2 (5 bases). The CDR3 runs 16 residues. From germline, CDR1 is SGDLS and CDR2 YYNGEE. V was clipped by 0 bases and J by 0 bases, with 11 bases between them. The CDR3 region is CASSVETDYSTDTQYF. CDR3 DNA sequence: TGTGCCAGCAGCGTAGAAACAGACTATAGCACAGATACGCAGTATTTT.

This rearrangement joins TRBV5-1 to TRBJ2-3; D perhaps matches TRBD1 (5 bases). This CDR3 has 12 residues. Trimming pared 7 bases from V and 5 bases from J, leaving 11 bases between. CDR1 is SGHRS, CDR2 YFSETQ, per germline. The DNA for the CDR3 is TGCGCCAGCGCAGGGTCCGGAGATACGCAGTATTTT. Its translation is CASAGSGDTQYF.

This clone was observed once. The rearrangement links TRBV7-9 to TRBJ1-1; tentatively, D is TRBD1 (6 bases). The CDR3 is made up of 14 amino acids. V was trimmed by 5 bases and J by 3 bases, leaving 13 bases between them. Looked up from germline, CDR1 is SEHNR and CDR2 is FQNEAQ (reference sequence). CDR3 protein: CASSGGGRDTEAFF. In DNA form, the CDR3 reads TGTGCCAGCAGCGGGGGGGGGCGAGACACTGAAGCTTTCTTT.

The chain recombines TRBV27 with TRBJ1-2, with D possibly being TRBD1 (6 bases). The CDR3 is 13 residues long. The germline gives CDR1 MNHEY, CDR2 SMNVEV (reference sequence). V was shortened by 3 bases and J by 7 bases, with 12 bases between the two germline ends. The CDR3 reads CASSFNREGGYTF. The CDR3 region has the DNA TGTGCCAGCAGTTTTAACAGGGAAGGTGGCTACACCTTC.

V gene TRBV5-1 combines with J gene TRBJ1-4; 10 nucleotides line up with TRBD1. Germline-derived CDR1 and CDR2 are SGHRS and YFSETQ. The CDR3 spans 14 residues. The V gene end was trimmed by 4 bases and the J gene end by 6 bases; junction bases not matched to a gene: 3. This chain's CDR3 is CASSGTGEDEKLFF. DNA for the CDR3: TGCGCCAGCAGCGGGACAGGGGAGGATGAAAAACTGTTTTTT.

The gene calls are TRBV5-4 and TRBJ2-5; 7 bases are a match to TRBD2. CDR1 and CDR2 from the germline V gene are SGHNT and YYREEE (reference sequence). Trimming cost V 3 bases and J 3 bases; bases outside gene matches: 5. This CDR3 comprises 14 residues. CDR3 nucleotides: TGTGCCAGCAGCTCCGGACTAGGGGAAGAGACCCAGTACTTC. It translates to CASSSGLGEETQYF.

The V gene is TRBV19, the J gene TRBJ2-3; 15 bases are shared with TRBD2. The CDR3 loop spans 16 amino acids. CDR1 is LNHDA, CDR2 SQIVND, per germline (reference sequence). Unmatched junction bases numbered 5, after V lost 6 bases and J lost 4 bases. CDR3 residues: CASSGLAGGRADTQYF. The CDR3 DNA follows: TGTGCCAGTAGCGGACTAGCGGGAGGGCGGGCAGATACGCAGTATTTT.

The chain recombines TRBV2 with TRBJ2-5; TRBD2 is a possible D gene (6 bases). Germline lookup yields CDR1 SNHLY and CDR2 FYNNEI. The V end lost 8 bases, the J end lost 5 bases, and 9 bases lay between the germline ends. The length of the CDR3 is 11 residues. The chain's CDR3 is CASGTSETQYF. The CDR3 coding sequence is TGTGCCAGCGGGACTTCTGAGACCCAGTACTTC. The variable domain in full, completed from reference TRBV2 and TRBJ2-5, reads EPEVTQTPSHQVTQMGQEVILRCVPISNHLYFYWYRQILGQKVEFLVSFYNNEISEKSEIFDDQFSVERPDGSNFTLKIRSTKLEDSAMYFCASGTSETQYFGPGTRLLVL.

The V and J genes are TRBV9 and TRBJ1-2, with D hard to call. The V end lost 0 bases, the J end lost 8 bases, and 14 bases lay between the germline ends. Germline lookup yields CDR1 SGDLS and CDR2 YYNGEE. This CDR3 has 14 residues. The CDR3 loop reads CASSVGERGRGYTF. CDR3 DNA sequence: TGTGCCAGCAGCGTAGGTGAACGGGGTCGGGGCTACACCTTC.

The chain carries TRBV6-6 and TRBJ1-5; 7 bases line up with TRBD1. Trimming at V came to 0 bases and at J to 7 bases, leaving 6 bases not matched to a gene. Germline CDR1 and CDR2: MNHNY and SVGAGI (reference sequence). The CDR3 sequence is 15 residues long. CDR3: CASSYSDRVRQPQHF. The CDR3 DNA is TGTGCCAGCAGTTACTCTGACAGGGTCAGGCAGCCCCAGCATTTT.

This clone was picked up one time. The rearrangement uses TRBV5-4 and TRBJ2-1; D may be TRBD1 (5 bases). The V gene lost 0 bases and the J gene lost 1 base, with 8 bases spanning the gap. The CDR3 runs 15 residues. Germline V gene sequence: CDR1 SGHNT, CDR2 YYREEE (reference sequence). The CDR3 nucleotides read TGTGCCAGCAGCTTGGACGCAGGGTCCTACAATGAGCAGTTCTTC. Translating it yields CASSLDAGSYNEQFF.

This chain links TRBV27 with TRBJ2-7; 9 bases are shared with TRBD2. CDR1 is MNHEY and CDR2 is SMNVEV in the germline V gene (reference sequence). CDR3 size: 16 residues. V lost 3 bases to trimming and J lost 3 bases; unmatched junction nucleotides: 9. This CDR3 reads CASSFLAGEAIYEQYF. Written as DNA, the CDR3 is TGTGCCAGCAGTTTTTTAGCGGGAGAAGCCATCTACGAGCAGTACTTC.

The chain has TRBV30 and TRBJ1-2; D perhaps matches TRBD1 (6 bases). V lost 5 bases, J lost 4 bases, and 8 bases lay in between. This CDR3 contains 11 residues. Germline V lookup: CDR1 GTSNPN, CDR2 SVGIG (reference sequence). For the CDR3, the DNA is TGTGCCTGGGACAGGAGCTATGGCTACACCTTC. Encoded protein: CAWDRSYGYTF.

This chain uses TRBV7-9 with TRBJ2-2; possibly TRBD1 for D (6 bases). This CDR3 contains 14 residues. Germline V gives CDR1 SEHNR, CDR2 FQNEAQ (reference sequence). V lost 5 bases and J 1 base, leaving 8 bases between the germline ends. CDR3 coding DNA: TGTGCCAGCAGCCGGGACATGAACACCGGGGAGCTGTTTTTT. Translation gives CASSRDMNTGELFF.

This rearrangement joins TRBV4-1 to TRBJ2-7; tentatively, D is TRBD1 (5 bases). The germline V and J ends were trimmed by 0 bases and 3 bases, with 12 bases remaining between them. The CDR3 is made up of 15 amino acids. Per germline, CDR1 MGHRA and CDR2 YSYEKL. The CDR3 here is CASSQDPGHFYEQYF. Written as DNA, the CDR3 is TGCGCCAGCAGCCAAGATCCCGGACATTTCTACGAGCAGTACTTC.

V gene TRBV28 combines with J gene TRBJ2-7, with TRBD1 identical over 10 bases. Germline V gene data show CDR1 as MDHEN and CDR2 as SYDVKM. This CDR3 has 15 amino acids. With V trimmed by 7 bases and J by 2 bases, 8 bases remained unmatched. Written as DNA, the CDR3 is TGTGCCAGCACTCCGGGGACAGGGGCCGCCTACGAGCAGTACTTC. This sequence encodes CASTPGTGAAYEQYF.

The chain employs TRBV28 and TRBJ2-7; 12 nucleotides agree with TRBD1. Germline V CDR1 and CDR2: MDHEN, SYDVKM. With 6 bases clipped from V and 6 bases from J, the junction kept 6 bases outside the gene matches. The CDR3 has 14 residues. CDR3: CASRHPGQGAEQYF. DNA of the CDR3: TGTGCCAGCAGACATCCGGGACAGGGGGCCGAGCAGTACTTC.

This clone was seen once. This sequence joins TRBV5-1 and TRBJ2-1; TRBD2 matches 10 bases. After removal of 0 bases from V and 3 bases from J, the junction contained 6 bases not matched to a gene. CDR3 length: 17 amino acids. Germline CDR1 reads SGHRS; CDR2 reads YFSETQ. CDR3 sequence reads: CASSLVWVAGGYNEQFF. In nucleotides, the CDR3 is TGCGCCAGCAGCTTGGTTTGGGTAGCGGGAGGCTACAATGAGCAGTTCTTC.

The chain employs TRBV7-3 and TRBJ1-1, with D uncertain. Germline V CDR1 and CDR2: SGHTA, FQGTGA. The V end lost 1 base, the J end lost 4 bases, and 7 bases lay between the germline ends. The CDR3 totals 13 residues. CDR3 coding DNA: TGTGCCAGCAGCTTAATGGGGAGCACTGAAGCTTTCTTT. Translation gives CASSLMGSTEAFF.

This clone appeared a single time. One junction end does not reproduce the germline sequence, and a read error may be involved. The CDR3 DNA is TGTGCCAGCTCCCCACGTGCCCGATCGGACACTGAAGCTTTCTTT. It specifies CASSPRARSDTEAFF. The gene calls are TRBV18 and TRBJ1-1, with D unclear. The CDR3 spans 15 residues. Germline CDR1 and CDR2: KGHSH and LQKENI.

This chain links TRBV19 with TRBJ2-7; D may be TRBD1 (7 bases). V gave up 3 bases and J gave up 2 bases, with 17 bases separating them. This CDR3 spans 16 amino acids. CDR1 is LNHDA and CDR2 is SQIVND in the germline V gene (reference sequence). CDR3: CASSIAGGQRTYEQYF. As DNA, the CDR3 is TGTGCCAGTAGTATCGCCGGGGGACAGAGGACCTACGAGCAGTACTTC.

This clone was counted once. The V call is TRBV27, the J call TRBJ1-2; TRBD1 matches at 9 bases. The CDR3 covers 14 residues. V was pared by 3 bases and J by 8 bases, with 7 bases of the junction left unmatched. The germline CDR1 and CDR2 sequences are MNHEY and SMNVEV (reference sequence). In nucleotides, the CDR3 is TGTGCCAGCAGTTTTGGGACAGGGTATAGCGGCTACACCTTC. It specifies CASSFGTGYSGYTF.